This T cell receptor (beta chain) was documented in a study of shared clonotypes between healthy human individuals. Sequencing was performed with immunoSEQ multiplex PCR; in TCRdb, only in-frame clones are kept and a portion is missing. The sample shows about 2 million clones, approximately 94% of them seen only once. Per the germline V gene, CDR1 is SGHKS and CDR2 is YYEKEE (reference sequence). The ends were cut back, 2 bases at V and 4 bases at J, with 10 bases in the middle. The CDR3 totals 13 residues. Positively selected for CCR7, the CD45RO-negative cells used as naive CD8 cells excluded terminally differentiated effector memory CD45RA+ cells.

This sequence joins TRBV5-5 and TRBJ2-7; D is ambiguous. This receptor was identified in a man aged 18 to 29 in good health. Sequencing input: naive CD8+ T cells sorted from blood. The CDR3 protein is CASSFLSAYEQYF. For the CDR3, the DNA is TGTGCCAGCAGCTTTTTGTCCGCGTACGAGCAGTACTTC. Complete variable domain (other parts from reference TRBV5-5 and TRBJ2-7): DAGVTQSPTHLIKTRGQQVTLRCSPISGHKSVSWYQQVLGQGPQFIFQYYEKEERGRGNFPDRFSARQFPNYSSELNVNALLLGDSALYLCASSFLSAYEQYFGPGTRLTVT.